Shown below are 14 T cell receptor beta chains from a single sample sequenced in a study of PD-L1 blockade in urothelial cancer. Clones were read by immunoSEQ multiplex PCR, and TCRdb kept only the in-frame ones, dropping some. There are around 130,000 clones in the sample; approximately 84% occur only once, and 3.2% lies in the top ten. As for time point: pretreatment peripheral blood. The source material was PBMCs, sampled around atezolizumab (anti-PD-L1) treatment. These receptors were taken from a man aged 50 to 59 with urothelial cancer.

The chain has TRBV4-2 and TRBJ1-3; a weak D match, TRBD1 (6 bases). Germline assignment: CDR1 LGHNA and CDR2 YNFKEQ. The V gene lost 1 base and the J gene lost 0 bases, with 13 bases spanning the gap. The CDR3 sequence is 17 residues long. CDR3 in DNA: TGTGCCAGCAGCCAAGTGGGGGGGGCAGGCTCTGGAAACACCATATATTTT. Translated, it gives CASSQVGGAGSGNTIYF.

The V gene is TRBV30, the J gene TRBJ2-1; D gene unclear. V was pared by 5 bases and J by 1 base, with 9 bases between. Per germline, CDR1 GTSNPN and CDR2 SVGIG (reference sequence). The CDR3 sequence is 13 residues long. CDR3 in DNA: TGTGCCTGGGACTTCCAGTCCTACAATGAGCAGTTCTTC. Its protein is CAWDFQSYNEQFF. The whole variable domain, filled in from reference TRBV30 and TRBJ2-1, reads SQTIHQWPATLVQPVGSPLSLECTVEGTSNPNLYWYRQAAGRGLQLLFYSVGIGQISSEVPQNLSASRPQDRQFILSSKKLLLSDSGFYLCAWDFQSYNEQFFGPGTRLTVL.

V gene TRBV7-9 combines with J gene TRBJ2-7, with TRBD2 identical over 9 bases. Germline CDR1 SEHNR, CDR2 FQNEAQ (reference sequence). J was trimmed by 1 base and V by 4 bases; bases with no gene match: 8. This CDR3 has 16 residues. CDR3 sequence (DNA): TGTGCCAGCAGCTCCTTCGGGACTAGCCGATCCTACGAGCAGTACTTC. Encoded protein: CASSSFGTSRSYEQYF. Filled out from reference TRBV7-9 and TRBJ2-7, the complete variable domain reads DTGVSQNPRHKITKRGQNVTFRCDPISEHNRLYWYRQTLGQGPEFLTYFQNEAQLEKSRLLSDRFSAERPKGSFSTLEIQRTEQGDSAMYLCASSSFGTSRSYEQYFGPGTRLTVT.

The V and J genes are TRBV5-1 and TRBJ1-2; the match to TRBD1 covers 8 bases. V was clipped by 1 base and J by 2 bases; unmatched bases: 4. CDR3 length: 15 amino acids. Germline CDR1 and CDR2: SGHRS and YFSETQ. CDR3 bases: TGCGCCAGCAGCTTGTTCAGGACAGGGAACTATGGCTACACCTTC. This translates into CASSLFRTGNYGYTF.

The chain has TRBV19 and TRBJ2-1, with D uncertain. Germline-derived CDR1 and CDR2 are LNHDA and SQIVND (reference sequence). CDR3 length equals 13 residues. With 4 bases removed from V and 3 bases from J, the gap between germline ends came to 7 bases. The CDR3 loop reads CASSTEIYNEQFF. DNA of the CDR3: TGTGCCAGTAGTACCGAGATCTACAATGAGCAGTTCTTC. The full variable domain, in which reference TRBV19 and TRBJ2-1 provide the parts outside the CDR3, is DGGITQSPKYLFRKEGQNVTLSCEQNLNHDAMYWYRQDPGQGLRLIYYSQIVNDFQKGDIAEGYSVSREKKESFPLTVTSAQKNPTAFYLCASSTEIYNEQFFGPGTRLTVL.

The rearrangement links TRBV9 to TRBJ1-4, with D possibly TRBD1 on 5 matching bases. V was trimmed by 4 bases and J by 7 bases, leaving 20 bases between them. CDR1 is SGDLS, CDR2 YYNGEE, per germline. This CDR3 contains 16 residues. The DNA of the CDR3 is TGTGCCAGCAGCCCCGTGCGGGGGAATTTGGGTGAAAAACTGTTTTTT. It yields the protein CASSPVRGNLGEKLFF.

V and J are TRBV30 and TRBJ2-7; tentative D call: TRBD2 (5 bases). Germline values: CDR1 GTSNPN, CDR2 SVGIG (reference sequence). This CDR3 is built from 13 residues. V lost 5 bases and J 3 bases, leaving 14 bases between the germline ends. The chain's CDR3 is CAWWFSDYYEQYF. The DNA of the CDR3 is TGTGCCTGGTGGTTTAGCGACTACTACGAGCAGTACTTC.

The V and J genes are TRBV28 and TRBJ1-5, with a possible D match to TRBD1 (5 bases). The V gene's germline CDR1 is MDHEN and CDR2 SYDVKM. The germline V and J ends were trimmed by 2 bases and 0 bases, with 8 bases remaining between them. This CDR3 is built from 15 residues. The chain's CDR3 is CASSLIQGSNQPQHF. CDR3 sequence (DNA): TGTGCCAGCAGTTTAATTCAGGGTAGCAATCAGCCCCAGCATTTT.

The chain is built from TRBV28 and TRBJ1-4, with 7 bases fitting TRBD1. There are 16 residues in the CDR3. The trim removed 7 bases at V and 7 bases at J, leaving 15 bases unmatched. Germline V gene data show CDR1 as MDHEN and CDR2 as SYDVKM. In DNA form, the CDR3 reads TGTGCCAGCACCGGCCCCCGACAGGGCTCGGGTGAAAAACTGTTTTTT. Amino acid sequence: CASTGPRQGSGEKLFF.

This sequence joins TRBV27 and TRBJ2-1, with D perhaps TRBD1 (7 bases). Trimming stripped 1 base from V and 2 bases from J, with 18 bases between. This CDR3 comprises 18 residues. Germline V lookup: CDR1 MNHEY, CDR2 SMNVEV (reference sequence). In DNA, the CDR3 is TGTGCCAGCAGTTTATTCCCACCGGGGGACAGAACCTACAATGAGCAGTTCTTC. Protein product: CASSLFPPGDRTYNEQFF.

The V call is TRBV7-2, the J call TRBJ1-5, with 7 nucleotides matching TRBD1. The germline V gene encodes CDR1 SGHTA and CDR2 FQGNSA. Trimming cost V 5 bases and J 6 bases; bases outside gene matches: 13. The CDR3 has 16 amino acids. CDR3: CASSILSTGPGQPQHF. The CDR3 nucleotides are TGTGCCAGCAGCATCCTATCGACAGGGCCGGGTCAGCCCCAGCATTTT.

This chain connects TRBV10-2 to TRBJ2-1, with 11 bases matching TRBD2. The CDR3 totals 15 residues. The germline CDR1 and CDR2 sequences are WSHSY and SAAADI. V gave up 3 bases and J gave up 3 bases; unmatched junction bases: 1. The CDR3 nucleotides read TGCGCCAGCAGTGATAGCGGGAGGGGCTACAATGAGCAGTTCTTC. It translates to CASSDSGRGYNEQFF.

The V gene is TRBV4-1, the J gene TRBJ1-2; TRBD1 might be the D (6 bases). The CDR3 contains 15 residues. V lost 3 bases and J lost 6, with 17 bases in between. Looked up from germline, CDR1 is MGHRA and CDR2 is YSYEKL. The CDR3 nucleotides are TGCGCCAGCAGCCACCCCGGGACAATTGCTAATGGCTACACCTTC. Protein: CASSHPGTIANGYTF.

The J gene is TRBJ2-7, the V gene TRBV2; 8 bases map to TRBD1. Per the germline V gene, CDR1 is SNHLY and CDR2 is FYNNEI. Trimming took 7 bases from V and 1 from J; bases not matched to a gene: 9. The CDR3 runs to 15 residues. CDR3 in DNA: TGTGCCAGCATAGAAGGACAGGGCCTTTCCTACGAGCAGTACTTC. It yields the protein CASIEGQGLSYEQYF.